The 7 T cell receptor beta chains below all came from one sample that was sequenced in a study of T cell responses to AZD1222 COVID-19 vaccine. The table came from immunoSEQ multiplex PCR; TCRdb's copy has only in-frame clones and leaves some out. Found here are some 130,000 clones, 88% of them singletons; the top ten hold over 6.5%. This specimen consisted of peripheral blood, obtained on day 0 of AZD1222 vaccination. These receptors all stem from an adult in good health.

CDR3 nucleotide sequence: TGCGCCAGCAGCCAAGACCTTTTGGACGAGCAGTACTTC. It specifies CASSQDLLDEQYF. This sequence joins TRBV4-1 and TRBJ2-7, with D hard to call. Trimming stripped 0 bases from V and 5 bases from J, with 8 bases between. CDR1 is MGHRA and CDR2 is YSYEKL in the germline V gene. The CDR3 runs 13 residues.

V gene TRBV7-9 combines with J gene TRBJ1-1; the match to TRBD1 covers 11 bases. The CDR3 has 16 residues. Germline values: CDR1 SEHNR, CDR2 FQNEAQ (reference sequence). V was pared by 4 bases and J by 6 bases, with 10 bases of the junction left unmatched. The CDR3 is CASSSPTSGQGAEAFF. CDR3 nucleotide sequence: TGTGCCAGCAGCTCCCCCACCTCGGGACAGGGGGCTGAAGCTTTCTTT.

V is TRBV13 and J is TRBJ1-6, with TRBD1 matching 7 bases. The CDR3 has 16 amino acids. The V gene's germline CDR1 is PRHDT and CDR2 FYEKMQ (reference sequence). V shed 5 bases and J 8 bases; nucleotides not matched to a gene: 12. CDR3 amino acids: CASSISWTGSHSPLHF. The CDR3 nucleotides read TGTGCCAGCAGCATCAGCTGGACAGGCTCCCATTCACCCCTCCACTTT.

The J gene is TRBJ2-7, the V gene TRBV28, with D possibly being TRBD1 (6 bases). Germline CDR1 and CDR2: MDHEN and SYDVKM. The CDR3 is 13 residues long. The germline V and J ends were trimmed by 5 bases and 2 bases, with 10 bases remaining between them. Here the CDR3 reads CASSRTVTYEQYF. CDR3 coding DNA: TGTGCCAGCAGTCGGACAGTTACCTACGAGCAGTACTTC.

Written as DNA, the CDR3 is TGTGCCAGCTCACCAGCAATAGGGGGCGGAGATCAGCCCCAGCATTTT. It yields the protein CASSPAIGGGDQPQHF. The chain links TRBV18 to TRBJ1-5; 7 bases are shared with TRBD1. Germline assignment: CDR1 KGHSH and CDR2 LQKENI. This CDR3 is built from 16 residues. V gave up 2 bases and J gave up 5 bases; unmatched junction bases: 9.

The rearrangement uses TRBV19 and TRBJ2-3; 8 nucleotides align to TRBD2. This CDR3 is 15 amino acids long. Germline V gene lookup returns CDR1 LNHDA and CDR2 SQIVND (reference sequence). V lost 0 bases to trimming and J lost 13 bases; unmatched junction nucleotides: 12. CDR3 DNA: TGTGCCAGTAGTATAGATGTTGGAGGTAGCGGGATTGAGTATTTT. Translated, it gives CASSIDVGGSGIEYF.

The chain links TRBV27 to TRBJ2-7; D gene ambiguous. Trimming cost V 2 bases and J 4 bases, with 18 bases left between them. Looked up from germline, CDR1 is MNHEY and CDR2 is SMNVEV (reference sequence). This CDR3 comprises 16 residues. CDR3 in DNA: TGTGCCAGCAGTTTAGGCAGCCCGGTTGGGGTTTACGAGCAGTACTTC. Its translation: CASSLGSPVGVYEQYF.